This T cell receptor (beta chain) was sequenced for a study of T-cell reconstitution after alpha-beta-depleted transplantation in children. During its preparation, the TCRbeta library received unique molecular identifiers. Each CDR3 protein is one row after TCRdb ran MiXCR on the PCR reads. The sample has 200,000 to 250,000 distinct CDR3 sequences; 12% are singletons. Germline V gives CDR1 LNHDA, CDR2 SQIVND (reference sequence). V gave up 5 bases and J gave up 0 bases, with 7 bases separating them. CDR3 length: 14 residues. Here the sequenced sample was PBMCs from the stem cell graft donor, taken from the stem cell graft. This sequence originates from a human donor who donated a stem cell graft to a child with acute lymphoblastic leukemia. This chain connects TRBV19 to TRBJ2-2; D unclear. DNA for the CDR3: TGTGCCAGTAGTCCCGTCCCGAACACCGGGGAGCTGTTTTTT. Its protein is CASSPVPNTGELFF.